The source of this T cell receptor beta chain is a study of shared clonotypes between healthy human individuals. In the study overall: Donors were a couple of women and a few men aged 18 to 49. Findings of the study overall: Lower generation probabilities were found for non-shared clonotypes than for those shared by all four donors.

This CDR3 region has 14 residues. From germline, CDR1 is MNHEY and CDR2 SVGAGI. Unmatched junction bases numbered 6, after V lost 6 bases and J lost 4 bases. Of note for this clone: Its specificity is not known. This specimen includes other DNA sequences encoding the same CDR3.

The deep-level immunoSEQ assay was used. Sequenced by immunoSEQ multiplex PCR; TCRdb stores in-frame clones only, minus some. The sample records about 2 million clones, roughly 96% being singletons. Material: naive CD4+ T cells sorted from blood. Described subset: CD45RA+ positively selected. The clonotype comes from a man aged 18 to 29 in good health. V and J are TRBV6-5 and TRBJ1-5; 7 bases line up with TRBD1. Here the CDR3 DNA reads TGTGCCAGCAGCAACAGGGGCGGAAATCAGCCCCAGCATTTT. Translation gives CASSNRGGNQPQHF.